What follows describes a single T cell receptor beta chain. Its cognate antigen has yet to be identified. Base qualities are not provided; no much larger clone lies one nucleotide away. The data belong to a study of CD8+CD57+ T cells in acquired aplastic anemia (dated by TCRdb to between 2018 and 2020). Notes on the research overall: On average, sorted CD4+ and CD8+ cells yielded around 3.4 ug of extracted DNA, with a range of roughly 0.18 to 30 ug.

The study deep-sequenced TCR repertoires of sorted CD4+ and CD8+ blood T cells from severe aplastic anemia patients and healthy subjects. Ficoll-Paque density gradient centrifugation was used to isolate peripheral blood mononuclear cells. Before DNA extraction, CD4+ and CD8+ T cells were sorted by FACS or by magnetic beads. The germline V gene gives CDR1 as MDHEN and CDR2 as SYDVKM. The CDR3 covers 18 residues, taking in both the cysteine and the phenylalanine. Solely the CDR3 DNA is kept, with 54 bases framed from the first base. The trim is 4 bases for V and 0 bases for J, with a gap of 16 bases between the germline ends. General study outcomes and caveats: Roughly 31 CD8+ CDR3 sequences were shared between patients and controls but appeared highly expressed in patients and within their immunodominant clones. No significant difference in CD8+ Simpson's diversity was found between patients and healthy controls (P=0.060).

Genomic DNA served as template for TCR beta VDJ combination and CDR3 sequence profiling. An Illumina HiSeq 2000 was used for TCR repertoire sequencing. On the study's bioinformatics: Repertoire assessment relied on Simpson's diversity index, CDR3 size and DJ length profiles, and TRBV/TRBJ rearrangement plots. Whichever DNA sequence was most abundant in the deep sequencing data was defined as the immunodominant clone. CDR3 amino acid sequences were screened for sharing across subjects and compared with published repertoires and the VDJdb database. The public reads were run again by TCRdb, first through fastp at Q25 and then through MiXCR, and only productive beta chains were kept. A single entry per CDR3 protein holds the most common genes and DNA from its merged rows. TCRdb's processing, not the study's, gives the V and J calls here. This sample gives around 180,000 distinct CDR3 sequences in total; roughly 64% of them show up just once. Of the sample, 46% is held by the ten largest clones.

The chain is assembled from TRBV28 and TRBJ2-6; a tentative D call is TRBD2 (7 bases match). Material: sorted CD4+, CD8+, or CD8+CD57+ T cells (not recorded which) from PBMCs. The sequence was obtained from a human donor with severe aplastic anemia or a healthy control (not recorded which). Here is the DNA: TGTGCCAGCAGTTGGGGGGGCACAATTTCCTCTGGGGCCAACGTCCTGACTTTC. It translates to CASSWGGTISSGANVLTF. Joined to the reference TRBV28 and TRBJ2-6 proteins, this CDR3 gives the full variable domain: DVKVTQSSRYLVKRTGEKVFLECVQDMDHENMFWYRQDPGLGLRLIYFSYDVKMKEKGDIPEGYSVSREKKERFSLILESASTNQTSMYLCASSWGGTISSGANVLTFGAGSRLTVL.